This TCR beta chain derives from a study of T cell changes during pregnancy in multiple sclerosis. Sequenced by immunoSEQ multiplex PCR; TCRdb stores in-frame clones only, minus some. The sample includes under 55,000 clones, approximately 91% of them seen just once. Points on this clone: It is likely a read error, because the conserved phenylalanine at the end of the CDR3 is missing. The DNA is left out, because the CDR3 cannot be placed on it with certainty; the CDR3 is given as TCRdb lists it.

Specimen: CD4+ T cells from peripheral blood mononuclear cells, collected after pregnancy. This receptor was obtained from a female donor in good health, enrolled as a control in a pregnancy study.

CDR3: CASKRREPI. The chain employs TRBV28 and TRBJ1-2. CDR1 is MDHEN and CDR2 is SYDVKM in the germline V gene. Including both end residues, the CDR3 is 9 amino acids long.